The rows below give T cell receptor beta chains drawn from one sample of a study of cytomegalovirus exposure and HLA in healthy donors. The data were produced by immunoSEQ multiplex PCR, yet TCRdb's version contains in-frame clones alone and is incomplete. The sample includes about 130,000 clones, roughly 80% of them seen just once. The material sequenced was PBMCs. The receptor source for this set is a male donor in good health and CMV-seronegative. CDR3s include the opening cysteine and the closing phenylalanine or tryptophan. D genes are given only for firm matches. The size of a clone is reported for some rows only, either as once, few or many, or as a class for expanded clones.

v_call	clone_size	j_call	d_call	cdr3_nt	cdr3_aa
TRBV9	.	TRBJ1-1	.	TGTGCCAGCAGTCGGTCCCCCCTGAACACTGAAGCTTTCTTT	CASSRSPLNTEAFF
TRBV2	.	TRBJ1-2	TRBD1	TGTGCCAGCAGTGAGAAGGGGACAGGGGGCACTGGCTACACCTTC	CASSEKGTGGTGYTF
TRBV7-9	once	TRBJ2-5	.	TGTGCCAGCAGCTTAATGTGGAACGGGGGTGAGGAGACCCAGTACTTC	CASSLMWNGGEETQYF
TRBV7-6	once	TRBJ2-7	.	TGTGCCAGCAGCCGGGACAAAGGGTCCAACGAGCAGTACTTC	CASSRDKGSNEQYF
TRBV7-9	.	TRBJ2-1	.	TGTGCCAGCAGCTTTCGTGGTGTCGGGAGCACCGATGAGCAGTTCTTC	CASSFRGVGSTDEQFF
TRBV7-2	.	TRBJ1-3	.	TGTGCCAGCAGCATAGGCAGGTCCTCTGGAAACACCATATATTTT	CASSIGRSSGNTIYF
TRBV4-1	once	TRBJ1-2	TRBD1	TGCGCCAGCAGCCAAGTCTGGGGCCACGGACAGGGGGCCTCACGATATGGCTACACCTTC	CASSQVWGHGQGASRYGYTF
TRBV10-3	.	TRBJ2-7	.	TGTGCCACCCTAACGCCGGAGATTGCCGAGCAGTACTTC	CATLTPEIAEQYF
TRBV6-5	.	TRBJ2-5	.	TGTGCCAGCAGTTACCGGGAAAACGAAGAGACCCAGTACTTC	CASSYRENEETQYF
TRBV4-2	.	TRBJ2-7	.	TGTGCCAGCAGCCAAGAGGATGCCAGGGCAATATACGAGCAGTACTTC	CASSQEDARAIYEQYF
TRBV2	once	TRBJ2-5	.	TGTGCCAGCAGTGCACCGGCGGAAGAGACCCAGTACTTC	CASSAPAEETQYF
TRBV9	.	TRBJ2-2	.	TGTGCCAGCAGCGTAGACCCGCACATAAGCACCGGGGAGCTGTTTTTT	CASSVDPHISTGELFF
TRBV7-8	few	TRBJ2-3	.	TGTGCCAGCAGCTTTCGAATAATACAGAAAGATACGCAGTATTTT	CASSFRIIQKDTQYF
TRBV2	few	TRBJ2-7	.	TGTGCCAGCAGTGAAACCCGGGAGCAGTACTTC	CASSETREQYF
TRBV30	.	TRBJ1-2	TRBD1	TGTGCCTTGACCGGGACAGGCGGGAATGGCTACACCTTC	CALTGTGGNGYTF
TRBV21-1	.	TRBJ1-5	.	TGTGCCAGCAGCAAAGTACCCGAGGGGGTCAATCAGCCCCAGCATTTT	CASSKVPEGVNQPQHF
TRBV9	few	TRBJ1-2	TRBD1	TGTGCCAGCAGCGTAGTTGGAGGGGGCAACTATGGCTACACCTTC	CASSVVGGGNYGYTF
TRBV19	.	TRBJ2-3	.	TGTGCCAGTAAAGACAGAAGCACAGATACGCAGTATTTT	CASKDRSTDTQYF
TRBV6-5	.	TRBJ1-5	TRBD1	TGTGCCAGCAACGTGGACAGGGGGCGCGGGCAGCCCCAGCATTTT	CASNVDRGRGQPQHF
TRBV6-6	.	TRBJ2-5	.	TGTGCCAGCAGTTTTGAGCGGCTTAACTCCGAGACCCAGTACTTC	CASSFERLNSETQYF
TRBV5-4	.	TRBJ2-4	TRBD2	TGTGCCAGCAGCCGGGAGGTGGCCAAAAACATTCAGTACTTC	CASSREVAKNIQYF
TRBV6-5	.	TRBJ1-1	TRBD1	TGTGCCAGCAGTTACTTTGGACAGGGGGCCACTGAAGCTTTCTTT	CASSYFGQGATEAFF
TRBV6-5	.	TRBJ1-2	TRBD1	TGTGCCAGCAACAGGACAGGGAGAAACTATGGCTACACCTTC	CASNRTGRNYGYTF
TRBV7-8	.	TRBJ1-6	.	TGTGCCAGCAGTTCGGACACCAGATCACCCCTCCACTTT	CASSSDTRSPLHF
TRBV7-6	.	TRBJ2-3	TRBD2	TGTGCCAGCAGCACTAGCGGGGGGAGCACAGATACGCAGTATTTT	CASSTSGGSTDTQYF
TRBV18	.	TRBJ1-1	.	TGTGCCAGCTCTGGATCCGGGGATACTGAAGCTTTCTTT	CASSGSGDTEAFF
TRBV5-4	.	TRBJ2-5	.	TGTGCCAGCAGCCCCGGACTGGGGGAGACCCAGTACTTC	CASSPGLGETQYF
TRBV5-1	.	TRBJ2-5	.	TGCGCCAGCTTAGCGGTCGGGGCAGGAGGACAAGAGACCCAGTACTTC	CASLAVGAGGQETQYF
TRBV30	few	TRBJ1-5	.	TGTGCCTGGAGTCAGGGGATAAGTCAGCCCCAGCATTTT	CAWSQGISQPQHF
TRBV10-3	.	TRBJ2-5	TRBD2	TGTGCCATCAGTCGCGGAGGGACTAGCGGGGTAGAGACCCAGTACTTC	CAISRGGTSGVETQYF
TRBV15	.	TRBJ2-3	.	TGTGCCACCAGCAGAGAGGGGCAGGGGAGTATTTGGACAGATACGCAGTATTTT	CATSREGQGSIWTDTQYF
TRBV4-2	.	TRBJ2-3	.	TGTGCCAGCAGCCAAGAGCAGTCAACAGATACGCAGTATTTT	CASSQEQSTDTQYF
TRBV5-5	.	TRBJ2-7	.	TGTGCCAGCAGCAGCGTGAGGGCGAACTACGAGCAGTACTTC	CASSSVRANYEQYF
TRBV4-1	.	TRBJ2-7	.	TGCGCCAGCAGCCAGGACTATCCCTACGAGCAGTACTTC	CASSQDYPYEQYF
TRBV19	.	TRBJ1-1	.	TGTGCCAGTAGTATGAGGGCGGACACTGAAGCTTTCTTT	CASSMRADTEAFF
TRBV14	.	TRBJ2-5	.	TGTGCCAGCAGCCAAGCCTGGAGAGGCAGCCAAGAGACCCAGTACTTC	CASSQAWRGSQETQYF
TRBV7-9	few	TRBJ1-2	.	TGTGCCAGCAGCTTAGCGAACAGCGGGCACAACTATGGCTACACCTTC	CASSLANSGHNYGYTF
TRBV25-1	.	TRBJ2-1	TRBD2	TGTGCCAGCAGTGGGGGAGCGGGAGGGAGCCCCTACAATGAGCAGTTCTTC	CASSGGAGGSPYNEQFF
TRBV7-2	.	TRBJ2-2	.	TGTGCCAGCAGCTCAACAGGGCTCGGGGAGCTGTTTTTT	CASSSTGLGELFF
TRBV7-8	.	TRBJ1-5	TRBD1	TGTGCCAGCAGCAGTATCAGGACAGGGCTCGTGGGCAATCAGCCCCAGCATTTT	CASSSIRTGLVGNQPQHF
TRBV11-2	.	TRBJ2-1	TRBD2	TGTGCCAGCAGCTTAGGTGGAGGCGGGAGGGCGCTTGAGCAGTTCTTC	CASSLGGGGRALEQFF
TRBV5-1	.	TRBJ2-1	.	TGCGCCAGCAGCTTGGCTATTCAGGTCCAGTCCAATGAGCAGTTCTTC	CASSLAIQVQSNEQFF
TRBV11-2	.	TRBJ1-3	.	TGTGCCAGCAGCCTACAGGGTGCTGGAAACACCATATATTTT	CASSLQGAGNTIYF
TRBV19	.	TRBJ1-1	.	TGTGCCAGTAGTATAGAGACACCCGGGAGCACTGAAGCTTTCTTT	CASSIETPGSTEAFF
TRBV6-5	once	TRBJ1-1	.	TGTGCCAGCAATCCGACAGGTCTGAACACTGAAGCTTTCTTT	CASNPTGLNTEAFF
TRBV18	.	TRBJ2-6	.	TGTGCCAGCTCACCAGTCGACAGTCCCCCGCTTCCTGGGGCCAACGTCCTGACTTTC	CASSPVDSPPLPGANVLTF
TRBV4-2	once	TRBJ2-3	TRBD2	TGTGCCAGCAGCCAGGGGTTAGCGGGGGGGTCAGATACGCAGTATTTT	CASSQGLAGGSDTQYF
TRBV10-3	.	TRBJ2-3	TRBD2	TGTGCCATCGGCGGGAGGGACGATACGCAGTATTTT	CAIGGRDDTQYF
TRBV5-6	few	TRBJ2-5	TRBD1	TGTGCCAGCAGCTCCTCCGGGACAGGGGGCGTAGAGACCCAGTACTTC	CASSSSGTGGVETQYF
TRBV5-4	.	TRBJ1-3	.	TGTGCCAGCAGCAGGGGCAGTGCTGGAAACACCATATATTTT	CASSRGSAGNTIYF
TRBV6-1	few	TRBJ1-1	.	TGTGCCAGCAGTCCCCGGGAGAACACTGAAGCTTTCTTT	CASSPRENTEAFF
TRBV2	.	TRBJ2-2	TRBD2	TGTGCCAGCCTCCAGACTAGCGGGGCTACCACCGGGGAGCTGTTTTTT	CASLQTSGATTGELFF
TRBV30	.	TRBJ1-4	.	TGTGCCTGGAATCAAGGGGCTAATGAAAAACTGTTTTTT	CAWNQGANEKLFF
TRBV6-4	.	TRBJ2-3	TRBD1	TGTGCCAGCAGTCGGACAGGGAGCACAGATACGCAGTATTTT	CASSRTGSTDTQYF
TRBV6-4	.	TRBJ2-1	TRBD2	TGTGCCAGCAGTGTAGCGGGGGGCCCGGGCTCCAATGAGCAGTTCTTC	CASSVAGGPGSNEQFF
TRBV28	.	TRBJ2-7	TRBD1	TGTGCCAGCAGGTACAGGGGGCGGCCCTACGAGCAGTACTTC	CASRYRGRPYEQYF
TRBV7-3	once	TRBJ2-1	.	TGTGCCAGCAGCTTAGGTAGCTCCTACAATGAGCAGTTCTTC	CASSLGSSYNEQFF
TRBV7-2	.	TRBJ2-5	TRBD2	TGTGCCAGCAGCCCCGCTAGCGGTGTGACCCAGTACTTC	CASSPASGVTQYF
TRBV18	.	TRBJ2-2	TRBD1	TGTGCCAGCTCATCGGACAGGGGGTACACCGGGGAGCTGTTTTTT	CASSSDRGYTGELFF
TRBV27	.	TRBJ1-5	.	TGTGCCAGCAGTTTCCGGGACAAAGGTCAGCCCCAGCATTTT	CASSFRDKGQPQHF